The rows below give T cell receptor beta chains drawn from one sample of a study of blood T cell repertoires in COVID-19. Profiling relied on immunoSEQ multiplex PCR, and the TCRdb table lists in-frame clones only, not all of them. The sample carries over 250,000 clones, 70% to 75% recorded once. The sequenced sample consisted of peripheral blood. All receptors come from a woman aged 80 or older with acute or convalescent COVID-19. Both conserved end residues are trimmed from each CDR3. Part of the rows lack a size; the others show once, few, many or a class for expanded clones.

once	TRBV5-1	TRBJ1-2	ASSLEGTAYGYT
NA	TRBV5-4	TRBJ2-2	ARSDRGGAKGGELF
NA	TRBV3-1/TRBV3-2	TRBJ2-3	ASSQDGRRDTQY
NA	TRBV3-1/TRBV3-2	TRBJ2-7	ASSQALIASYEQY
NA	TRBV7-8	TRBJ2-5	ASSPSRTSGGAETQY
NA	TRBV18	TRBJ1-3	ASSPGTDSGNTIY
NA	TRBV4-3	TRBJ2-3	ASSPDLGGNTDTQY
once	TRBV5-1	TRBJ1-3	ASSLAGTVSGNTIY
NA	TRBV7-9	TRBJ2-7	ASSRRQDSSYEQY
NA	TRBV2	TRBJ1-2	ASSSKQGGFGYT
NA	TRBV2	TRBJ2-1	ASSAGGTEQF
once	TRBV28	TRBJ2-5	ASQLATVGVETQY
NA	TRBV7-9	TRBJ1-3	ASSLSTGTGNTIY
NA	TRBV5-1	TRBJ1-2	ASGQQGDDYGYT
NA	TRBV5-1	TRBJ2-5	ASSLGALAKGQETQY
NA	TRBV19	TRBJ1-5	ASSMAWGGVQPQH
few	TRBV18	TRBJ1-1	ASSLDRVGTEAF
few	TRBV5-6	TRBJ2-1	ASSLEVGRARDEQF
NA	TRBV2	TRBJ2-3	ASTTSGGPTDTQY
NA	TRBV18	TRBJ2-7	ASSPGTSGAFDEQY
NA	TRBV6-5	TRBJ2-1	ASNGTEPLNEQF
once	TRBV7-9	TRBJ2-5	ASSLGGSGSETQY
NA	TRBV2	TRBJ2-3	ASRHPGLAAPRDTQY
NA	TRBV7-8	TRBJ2-7	ASSLISGGSYEQY
NA	TRBV7-9	TRBJ2-1	ASSSQGLASNEQF
NA	TRBV7-2	TRBJ1-1	ASIRGVGTEAF
NA	TRBV18	TRBJ1-2	ASSPLTAGGNYGYT
NA	TRBV4-1	TRBJ2-5	ASSQMGAGETQY
NA	TRBV7-2	TRBJ1-1	ASRTRQGVNSEAF
NA	TRBV19	TRBJ1-1	ASSSQSTGNTEAF
NA	TRBV10-3	TRBJ1-6	AIRGTGGGSSPLH
NA	TRBV28	TRBJ1-4	ASSNTQGLVEKLF
NA	TRBV30	TRBJ2-3	AWARLMGGADTQY
NA	TRBV27	TRBJ2-7	ASKGLLSYEQY
NA	TRBV10-1	TRBJ2-7	ASRKTGVSYEQY